This T cell receptor beta chain derives from a study of a mutant IDH1 vaccine in newly diagnosed glioma. On the study more broadly: All eight of the vaccinations patients received fell in weeks 1, 3, 5, 7, 11, 15, 19 and 23. The therapy given earlier, which was standard therapy, consisted of radiotherapy, temozolomide, or both, and most of the patients received both.

V shed 1 base and J 3 bases; nucleotides not matched to a gene: 10. Germline CDR1 reads SGHVS; CDR2 reads FNYEAQ. The length of the CDR3 is 18 residues. Stated time point: week 5, during vaccination. The vaccine gave 300 ug of a 20-mer mutant IDH1 peptide subcutaneously per dose. Assay used: immunoSEQ multiplex PCR; TCRdb lists only in-frame clones, some missing. The sample lists about 42,000 clones; 80% to 90% were seen once. General study points: Pseudoprogression appeared independent of alterations in top peripheral clonotypes. Patients showed vaccine-induced immune responses at a rate of roughly 93%.

As concerns this clone: Its antigen remains unknown.

This receptor was taken from a man aged 35-49 years with glioma. The starting material was PBMCs, obtained from a glioma patient whose treatment included an IDH1 peptide vaccine. The chain combines TRBV7-6 with TRBJ2-7; 12 positions agree with TRBD2. The CDR3, as DNA: TGTGCCAGCAGCTTAGTAGTTGGGACTAGCGGGTCCAACTACGAGCAGTACTTC. This encodes CASSLVVGTSGSNYEQYF.